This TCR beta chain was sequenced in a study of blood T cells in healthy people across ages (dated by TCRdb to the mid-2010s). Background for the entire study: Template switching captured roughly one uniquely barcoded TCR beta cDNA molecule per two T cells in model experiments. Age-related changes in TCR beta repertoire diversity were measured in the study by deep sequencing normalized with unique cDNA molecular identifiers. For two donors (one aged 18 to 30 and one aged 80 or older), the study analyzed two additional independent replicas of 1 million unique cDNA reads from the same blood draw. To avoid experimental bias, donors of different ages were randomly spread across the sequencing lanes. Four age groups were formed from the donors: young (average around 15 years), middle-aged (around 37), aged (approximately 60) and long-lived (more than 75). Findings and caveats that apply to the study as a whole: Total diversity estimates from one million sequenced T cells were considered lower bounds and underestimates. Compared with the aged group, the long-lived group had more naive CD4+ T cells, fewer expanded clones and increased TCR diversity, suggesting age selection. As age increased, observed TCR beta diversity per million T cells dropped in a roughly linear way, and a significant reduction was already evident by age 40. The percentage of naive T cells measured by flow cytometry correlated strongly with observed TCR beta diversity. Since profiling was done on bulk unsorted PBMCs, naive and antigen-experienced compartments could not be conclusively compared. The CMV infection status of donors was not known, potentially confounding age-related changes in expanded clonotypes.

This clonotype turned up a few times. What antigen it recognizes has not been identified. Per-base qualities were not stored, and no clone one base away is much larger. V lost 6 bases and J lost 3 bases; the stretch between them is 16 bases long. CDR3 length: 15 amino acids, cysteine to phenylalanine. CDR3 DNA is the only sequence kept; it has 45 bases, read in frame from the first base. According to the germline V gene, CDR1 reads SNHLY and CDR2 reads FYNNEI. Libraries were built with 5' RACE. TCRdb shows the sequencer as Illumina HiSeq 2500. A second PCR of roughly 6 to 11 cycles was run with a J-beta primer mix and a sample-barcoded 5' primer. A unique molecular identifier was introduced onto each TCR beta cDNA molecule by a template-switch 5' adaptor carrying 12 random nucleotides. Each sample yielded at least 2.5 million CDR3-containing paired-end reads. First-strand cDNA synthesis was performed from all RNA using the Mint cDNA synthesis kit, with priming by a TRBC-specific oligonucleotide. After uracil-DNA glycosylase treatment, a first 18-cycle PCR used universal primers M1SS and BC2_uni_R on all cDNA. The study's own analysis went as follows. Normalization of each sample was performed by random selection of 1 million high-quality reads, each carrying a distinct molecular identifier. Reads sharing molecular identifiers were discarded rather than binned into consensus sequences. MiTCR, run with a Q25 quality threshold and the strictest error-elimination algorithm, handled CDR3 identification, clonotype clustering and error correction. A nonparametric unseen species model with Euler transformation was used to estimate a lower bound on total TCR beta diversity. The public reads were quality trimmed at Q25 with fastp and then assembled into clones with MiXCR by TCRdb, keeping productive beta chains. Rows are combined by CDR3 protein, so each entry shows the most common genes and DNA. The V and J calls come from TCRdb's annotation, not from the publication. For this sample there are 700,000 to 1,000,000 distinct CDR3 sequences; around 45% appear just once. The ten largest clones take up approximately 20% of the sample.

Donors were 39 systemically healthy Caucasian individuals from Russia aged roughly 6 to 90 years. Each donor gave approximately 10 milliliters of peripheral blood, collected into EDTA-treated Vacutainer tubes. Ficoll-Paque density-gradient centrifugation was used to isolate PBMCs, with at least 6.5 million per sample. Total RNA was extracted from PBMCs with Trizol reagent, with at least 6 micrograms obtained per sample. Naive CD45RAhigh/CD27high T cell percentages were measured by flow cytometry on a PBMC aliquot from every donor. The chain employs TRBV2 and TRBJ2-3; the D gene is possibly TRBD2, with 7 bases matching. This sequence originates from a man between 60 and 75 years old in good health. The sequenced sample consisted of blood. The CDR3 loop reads CASRLGGGGTDTQYF. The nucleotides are TGTGCCAGCAGGCTGGGGGGCGGGGGAACAGATACGCAGTATTTT.